This is a list of T cell receptor beta chains from one sample in a study of memory CD4+ T cells and cytomegalovirus serostatus. TCRdb keeps only in-frame clones here, not all; method: immunoSEQ multiplex PCR. This table has 40,000 to 45,000 clones, around 76% appearing once. The sample taken for sequencing was memory CD4+ T cells from blood. All receptors come from an adult in good health and CMV-seronegative. The CDR3 runs from the conserved cysteine through the conserved F or W. Fields, in order: CDR3 length, clone size, D gene, V gene, J gene, CDR3 protein, CDR3 DNA. The D gene is left open where the match is weak. Not all rows give a size; the values are once, few, many and, for expanded clones, a class.

cdr3_length: 14; clone_size: -; d_call: TRBD1; v_call: TRBV2; j_call: TRBJ2-7; cdr3_aa: CASSEAGRGYEQYF; cdr3_nt: TGTGCCAGCAGTGAAGCGGGCAGGGGGTACGAGCAGTACTTC
cdr3_length: 14; clone_size: -; d_call: -; v_call: TRBV11-2; j_call: TRBJ1-2; cdr3_aa: CASTLAGTVDGYTF; cdr3_nt: TGTGCCAGCACCTTAGCAGGGACGGTGGATGGCTACACCTTC
cdr3_length: 15; clone_size: -; d_call: TRBD1; v_call: TRBV29-1; j_call: TRBJ2-2; cdr3_aa: CSVEGQGINTGELFF; cdr3_nt: TGCAGCGTTGAGGGACAGGGGATTAACACCGGGGAGCTGTTTTTT
cdr3_length: 16; clone_size: -; d_call: TRBD1; v_call: TRBV5-6; j_call: TRBJ1-1; cdr3_aa: CASSLRTGALNTEAFF; cdr3_nt: TGTGCCAGCAGCTTGAGGACAGGGGCCCTGAACACTGAAGCTTTCTTT
cdr3_length: 14; clone_size: -; d_call: -; v_call: TRBV7-9; j_call: TRBJ2-7; cdr3_aa: CASSLAPTGYEQYF; cdr3_nt: TGTGCCAGCAGCTTAGCCCCAACAGGCTACGAGCAGTACTTC
cdr3_length: 15; clone_size: -; d_call: -; v_call: TRBV7-6; j_call: TRBJ1-6; cdr3_aa: CASSLEGQDNSPLHF; cdr3_nt: TGTGCCAGCAGCTTAGAGGGGCAGGATAATTCACCCCTCCACTTT
cdr3_length: 13; clone_size: -; d_call: -; v_call: TRBV29-1; j_call: TRBJ2-5; cdr3_aa: CSVDRGKRETQYF; cdr3_nt: TGCAGCGTTGACAGAGGAAAGAGAGAGACCCAGTACTTC
cdr3_length: 14; clone_size: -; d_call: TRBD1; v_call: TRBV28; j_call: TRBJ1-1; cdr3_aa: CASSTTGGRTEAFF; cdr3_nt: TGTGCCAGCAGCACTACAGGGGGTAGGACTGAAGCTTTCTTT
cdr3_length: 15; clone_size: -; d_call: TRBD1; v_call: TRBV28; j_call: TRBJ1-1; cdr3_aa: CASSSTGGANTEAFF; cdr3_nt: TGTGCCAGCAGTTCGACAGGGGGGGCGAACACTGAAGCTTTCTTT
cdr3_length: 15; clone_size: few; d_call: -; v_call: TRBV4-1; j_call: TRBJ1-4; cdr3_aa: CASSQQGTGGEKLFF; cdr3_nt: TGCGCCAGCAGCCAGCAGGGAACCGGGGGTGAAAAACTGTTTTTT
cdr3_length: 14; clone_size: once; d_call: -; v_call: TRBV5-4; j_call: TRBJ1-2; cdr3_aa: CASSLDISNYGYTF; cdr3_nt: TGTGCCAGCAGCTTGGACATCTCTAACTATGGCTACACCTTC
cdr3_length: 14; clone_size: -; d_call: -; v_call: TRBV6-1; j_call: TRBJ2-2; cdr3_aa: CASSDPRYTGELFF; cdr3_nt: TGTGCCAGCAGTGATCCCAGATACACCGGGGAGCTGTTTTTT
cdr3_length: 15; clone_size: -; d_call: TRBD2; v_call: TRBV6-1; j_call: TRBJ2-7; cdr3_aa: CASSSHSGGIYGQYF; cdr3_nt: TGTGCCAGCAGTTCGCATAGCGGGGGGATTTACGGGCAGTACTTC
cdr3_length: 13; clone_size: -; d_call: -; v_call: TRBV2; j_call: TRBJ2-1; cdr3_aa: CASRVFSYNEQFF; cdr3_nt: TGTGCCAGCAGGGTTTTCTCCTACAATGAGCAGTTCTTC
cdr3_length: 15; clone_size: -; d_call: -; v_call: TRBV5-1; j_call: TRBJ2-1; cdr3_aa: CASVEGGRPYNEQFF; cdr3_nt: TGCGCCAGCGTCGAAGGGGGACGGCCCTACAATGAGCAGTTCTTC
cdr3_length: 16; clone_size: once; d_call: -; v_call: TRBV28; j_call: TRBJ1-1; cdr3_aa: CASSFPVGGSLTEAFF; cdr3_nt: TGTGCCAGCAGTTTCCCGGTGGGAGGGAGCTTGACTGAAGCTTTCTTT
cdr3_length: 15; clone_size: -; d_call: TRBD1; v_call: TRBV5-8; j_call: TRBJ2-1; cdr3_aa: CARLGGFSSYNEQFF; cdr3_nt: TGTGCCAGACTAGGGGGCTTCAGCTCCTACAATGAGCAGTTCTTC
cdr3_length: 15; clone_size: -; d_call: TRBD1; v_call: TRBV11-3; j_call: TRBJ2-7; cdr3_aa: CASSPTGQGAYEQYF; cdr3_nt: TGTGCCAGCAGCCCCACCGGACAGGGGGCCTACGAGCAGTACTTC
cdr3_length: 12; clone_size: few; d_call: -; v_call: TRBV7-2; j_call: TRBJ2-5; cdr3_aa: CASSSLRETQYF; cdr3_nt: TGTGCCAGCAGCTCACTAAGAGAGACCCAGTACTTC
cdr3_length: 15; clone_size: -; d_call: -; v_call: TRBV10-3; j_call: TRBJ2-5; cdr3_aa: CAISESGYAGETQYF; cdr3_nt: TGTGCCATCAGTGAGTCCGGCTATGCGGGCGAGACCCAGTACTTC
cdr3_length: 14; clone_size: -; d_call: TRBD1; v_call: TRBV4-2; j_call: TRBJ1-2; cdr3_aa: CASSAGQGSYGYTF; cdr3_nt: TGTGCCAGCAGCGCTGGACAGGGAAGTTATGGCTACACCTTC
cdr3_length: 12; clone_size: -; d_call: -; v_call: TRBV2; j_call: TRBJ1-2; cdr3_aa: CASSERSYGYTF; cdr3_nt: TGTGCCAGCAGTGAGAGGTCCTATGGCTACACCTTC
cdr3_length: 15; clone_size: -; d_call: -; v_call: TRBV6-1; j_call: TRBJ1-1; cdr3_aa: CASTGGSGAATEAFF; cdr3_nt: TGTGCCAGCACCGGTGGGTCGGGGGCGGCCACTGAAGCTTTCTTT
cdr3_length: 12; clone_size: -; d_call: -; v_call: TRBV7-9; j_call: TRBJ2-1; cdr3_aa: CASSLVNNEQFF; cdr3_nt: TGTGCCAGCAGCTTAGTTAACAATGAGCAGTTCTTC
cdr3_length: 11; clone_size: few; d_call: TRBD1; v_call: TRBV20-1; j_call: TRBJ2-1; cdr3_aa: CSAFDRVEQFF; cdr3_nt: TGCAGTGCTTTCGACAGGGTTGAGCAGTTCTTC
cdr3_length: 15; clone_size: -; d_call: TRBD1; v_call: TRBV7-9; j_call: TRBJ1-1; cdr3_aa: CASSLEGAVNTEAFF; cdr3_nt: TGTGCCAGCAGCTTAGAGGGGGCGGTGAACACTGAAGCTTTCTTT
cdr3_length: 13; clone_size: -; d_call: -; v_call: TRBV5-6; j_call: TRBJ2-5; cdr3_aa: CASSLPGQETQYF; cdr3_nt: TGTGCCAGCAGCTTGCCGGGCCAAGAGACCCAGTACTTC
cdr3_length: 15; clone_size: once; d_call: TRBD1; v_call: TRBV15; j_call: TRBJ1-2; cdr3_aa: CATREWDRAIGGYTF; cdr3_nt: TGTGCCACCAGGGAGTGGGACAGGGCGATCGGTGGCTACACCTTC
cdr3_length: 13; clone_size: few; d_call: -; v_call: TRBV9; j_call: TRBJ1-1; cdr3_aa: CASSKQGNTEAFF; cdr3_nt: TGTGCCAGCAGCAAGCAGGGGAACACTGAAGCTTTCTTT
cdr3_length: 16; clone_size: once; d_call: -; v_call: TRBV11-3; j_call: TRBJ2-2; cdr3_aa: CASSSPGAINTGELFF; cdr3_nt: TGTGCCAGCAGCTCACCGGGCGCTATAAACACCGGGGAGCTGTTTTTT
cdr3_length: 13; clone_size: -; d_call: -; v_call: TRBV11-2; j_call: TRBJ1-5; cdr3_aa: CASSLDGIQPQHF; cdr3_nt: TGTGCCAGCAGCTTGGACGGAATTCAGCCCCAGCATTTT
cdr3_length: 13; clone_size: -; d_call: -; v_call: TRBV6-1; j_call: TRBJ2-3; cdr3_aa: CASRGDSGDTQYF; cdr3_nt: TGTGCCAGCAGAGGAGACAGCGGCGATACGCAGTATTTT
cdr3_length: 15; clone_size: few; d_call: -; v_call: TRBV19; j_call: TRBJ1-5; cdr3_aa: CASRDPGNWKQPQHF; cdr3_nt: TGTGCCAGTAGGGATCCGGGGAATTGGAAACAGCCCCAGCATTTT
cdr3_length: 14; clone_size: -; d_call: -; v_call: TRBV2; j_call: TRBJ1-4; cdr3_aa: CASSNRAQNEKLFF; cdr3_nt: TGTGCCAGCAGCAACAGGGCGCAAAATGAAAAACTGTTTTTT
cdr3_length: 17; clone_size: -; d_call: TRBD1; v_call: TRBV5-6; j_call: TRBJ1-2; cdr3_aa: CASSLDFGTGGGYGYTF; cdr3_nt: TGTGCCAGCAGCTTGGACTTCGGGACAGGGGGCGGTTATGGCTACACCTTC
cdr3_length: 15; clone_size: -; d_call: -; v_call: TRBV6-6; j_call: TRBJ1-1; cdr3_aa: CASSYSGTMNTEAFF; cdr3_nt: TGTGCCAGCAGTTACTCGGGCACCATGAACACTGAAGCTTTCTTT
cdr3_length: 13; clone_size: -; d_call: -; v_call: TRBV6-6; j_call: TRBJ1-1; cdr3_aa: CASSWGGGTEAFF; cdr3_nt: TGTGCCAGCAGTTGGGGTGGGGGAACTGAAGCTTTCTTT
cdr3_length: 13; clone_size: -; d_call: -; v_call: TRBV5-1; j_call: TRBJ1-5; cdr3_aa: CASSMDYGQPQHF; cdr3_nt: TGCGCCAGCAGCATGGACTATGGGCAGCCCCAGCATTTT
cdr3_length: 15; clone_size: -; d_call: -; v_call: TRBV5-6; j_call: TRBJ1-1; cdr3_aa: CASSFGRPAGAEAFF; cdr3_nt: TGTGCCAGCAGCTTTGGACGGCCGGCGGGTGCTGAAGCTTTCTTT
cdr3_length: 12; clone_size: -; d_call: -; v_call: TRBV6-6; j_call: TRBJ2-7; cdr3_aa: CASSRASYEQYF; cdr3_nt: TGTGCCAGCAGTCGGGCGTCCTACGAGCAGTACTTC
cdr3_length: 13; clone_size: -; d_call: -; v_call: TRBV6-6; j_call: TRBJ1-3; cdr3_aa: CAHDQGRGNTIYF; cdr3_nt: TGTGCCCACGATCAGGGTCGTGGAAACACCATATATTTT
cdr3_length: 12; clone_size: -; d_call: TRBD1; v_call: TRBV25-1; j_call: TRBJ1-2; cdr3_aa: CASSENRGGYTF; cdr3_nt: TGTGCCAGCAGTGAAAACAGGGGAGGCTACACCTTC